Sequencing of this T cell receptor beta chain was carried out in a study of response to subunit inactivated influenza vaccine. Germline assignment: CDR1 MNHEY and CDR2 SVGEGT. Trimming left V 7 bases short and J 7 bases short, with 11 bases between. CDR3 length equals 12 residues. TCRdb redid the calling of the RT-PCR reads with MiXCR, one entry per CDR3 protein. The sample consists of a few hundred thousand distinct CDR3 sequences, 21% of them appearing once. Sequencing was performed on PBMCs from blood, taken approximately 20 months after vaccination. This clonotype originated in a man between 50 and 69 years old who received an inactivated influenza vaccine. The chain employs TRBV6-2 or TRBV6-3 and TRBJ1-5; D is unresolved. The CDR3 DNA sequence: TGTGCCAGCAACATGGGAGGACAGCCCCAGCATTTT. This translates into CASNMGGQPQHF.